Included here is one T cell receptor beta chain sequence, with context. The CDR3 is 13 amino acids. Looked up from germline, CDR1 is SSHAT and CDR2 is FNYEAQ (reference sequence). Trimming pared 2 bases from V and 6 bases from J, leaving 7 bases between. Full-length variable regions came from constant-region reverse primers plus semi-nested Nested Universal Primer A PCR. TCRdb re-called the 5' RACE reads through MiXCR, storing one row per CDR3 protein. The data show around 50,000 distinct CDR3 sequences, 15% to 20% seen once. The sequence derives from a female donor with breast cancer. V usage is TRBV7-7 and J usage is TRBJ2-2, with D tentatively TRBD1 (6 bases). Sequenced: naive CD4+ T cells sorted from blood. The subset denotes: naive CD4+ T cells, CD4+CD45RA+CD25-. The CDR3 nucleotides are TGTGCCAGCAGCTTAACAGGGCCCGGGGAGCTGTTTTTT. Translating gives CASSLTGPGELFF.